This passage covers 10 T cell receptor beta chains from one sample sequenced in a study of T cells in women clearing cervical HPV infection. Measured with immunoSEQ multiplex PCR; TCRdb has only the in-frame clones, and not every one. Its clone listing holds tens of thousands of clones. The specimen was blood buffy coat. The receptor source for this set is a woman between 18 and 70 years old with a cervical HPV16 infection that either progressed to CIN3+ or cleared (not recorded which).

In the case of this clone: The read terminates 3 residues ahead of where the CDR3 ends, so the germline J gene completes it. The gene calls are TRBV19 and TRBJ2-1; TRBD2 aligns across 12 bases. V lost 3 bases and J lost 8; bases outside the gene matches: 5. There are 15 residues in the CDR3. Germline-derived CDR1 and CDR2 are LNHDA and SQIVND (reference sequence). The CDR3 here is CASSILAGGPDEQFF. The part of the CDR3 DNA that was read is TGTGCCAGTAGTATTCTAGCGGGAGGGCCGGATGAG.

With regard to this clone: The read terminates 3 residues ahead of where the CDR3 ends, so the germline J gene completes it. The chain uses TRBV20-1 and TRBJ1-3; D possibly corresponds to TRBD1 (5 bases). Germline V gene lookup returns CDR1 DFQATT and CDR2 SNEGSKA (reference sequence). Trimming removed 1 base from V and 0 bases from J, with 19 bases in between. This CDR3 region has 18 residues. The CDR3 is CSARGGRVSEGSGNTIYF. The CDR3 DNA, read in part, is TGCAGTGCTAGAGGGGGCCGGGTCTCCGAAGGCTCTGGAAACACC.

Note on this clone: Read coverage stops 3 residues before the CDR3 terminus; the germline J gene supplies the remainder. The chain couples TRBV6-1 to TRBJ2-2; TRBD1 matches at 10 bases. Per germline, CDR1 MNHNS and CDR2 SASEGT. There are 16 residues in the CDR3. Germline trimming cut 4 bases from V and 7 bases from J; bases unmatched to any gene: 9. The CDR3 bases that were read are TGTGCCAGCAGTGGTCGGGACAGGGGCGGTCACGGGGAG. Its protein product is CASSGRDRGGHGE. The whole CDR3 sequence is CASSGRDRGGHGELFF.

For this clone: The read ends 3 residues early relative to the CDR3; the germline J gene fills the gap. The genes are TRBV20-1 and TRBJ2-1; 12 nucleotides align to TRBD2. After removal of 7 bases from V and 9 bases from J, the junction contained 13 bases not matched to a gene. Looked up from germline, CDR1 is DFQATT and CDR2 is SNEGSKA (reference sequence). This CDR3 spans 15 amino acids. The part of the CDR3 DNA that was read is TGCAGTGGCCTAGCGGGGGGGAAGTATTATGGTGAG. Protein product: CSGLAGGKYYGE. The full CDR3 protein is CSGLAGGKYYGEQFF.

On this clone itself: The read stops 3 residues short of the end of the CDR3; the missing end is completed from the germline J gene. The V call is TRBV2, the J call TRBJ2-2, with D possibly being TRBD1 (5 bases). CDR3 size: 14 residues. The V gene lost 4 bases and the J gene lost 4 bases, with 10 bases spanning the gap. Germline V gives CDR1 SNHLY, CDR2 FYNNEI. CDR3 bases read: TGTGCCAGCAGTGTTCAGGGTAGCACCGGGGAG. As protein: CASSVQGSTGE. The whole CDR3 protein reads CASSVQGSTGELFF.

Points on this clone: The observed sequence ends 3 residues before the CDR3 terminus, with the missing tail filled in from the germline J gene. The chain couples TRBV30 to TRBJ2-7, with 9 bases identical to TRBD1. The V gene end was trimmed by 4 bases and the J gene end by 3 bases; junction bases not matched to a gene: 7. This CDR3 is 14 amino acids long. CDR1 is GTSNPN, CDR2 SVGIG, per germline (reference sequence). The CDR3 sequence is CAWTWLTGGYEQYF. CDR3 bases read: TGTGCCTGGACTTGGCTGACAGGGGGCTACGAG.

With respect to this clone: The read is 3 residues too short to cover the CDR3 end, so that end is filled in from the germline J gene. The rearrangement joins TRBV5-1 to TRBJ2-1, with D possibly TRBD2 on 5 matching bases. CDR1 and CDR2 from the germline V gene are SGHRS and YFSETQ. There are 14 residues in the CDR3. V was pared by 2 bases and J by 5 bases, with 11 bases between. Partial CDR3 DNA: TGCGCCAGCAGCTTACAACTAGAGGACAATGAG. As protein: CASSLQLEDNE. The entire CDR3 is CASSLQLEDNEQFF.

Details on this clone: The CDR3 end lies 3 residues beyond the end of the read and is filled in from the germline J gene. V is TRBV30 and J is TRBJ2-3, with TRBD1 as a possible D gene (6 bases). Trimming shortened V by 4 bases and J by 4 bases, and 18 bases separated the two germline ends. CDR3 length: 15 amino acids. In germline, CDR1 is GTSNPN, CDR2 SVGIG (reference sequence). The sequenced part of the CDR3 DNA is TGTGCCTGGATCCCTACAGGGTTTAACGCAGATACG. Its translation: CAWIPTGFNADT. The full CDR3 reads CAWIPTGFNADTQYF.

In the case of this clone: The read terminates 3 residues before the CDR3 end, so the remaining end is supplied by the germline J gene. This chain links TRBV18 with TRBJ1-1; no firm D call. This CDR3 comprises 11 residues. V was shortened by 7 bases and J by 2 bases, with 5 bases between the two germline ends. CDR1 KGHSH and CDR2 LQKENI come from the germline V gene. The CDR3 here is CASLGNTEAFF. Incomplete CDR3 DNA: TGTGCCAGCTTGGGCAACACTGAA.

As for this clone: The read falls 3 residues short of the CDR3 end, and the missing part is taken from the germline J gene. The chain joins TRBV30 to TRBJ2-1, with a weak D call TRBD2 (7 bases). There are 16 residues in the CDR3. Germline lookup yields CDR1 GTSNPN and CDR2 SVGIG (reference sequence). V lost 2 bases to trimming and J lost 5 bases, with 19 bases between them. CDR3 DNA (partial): TGTGCCTGGAGTCTGAAAGGGGGAGGGCCTCACAATGAG. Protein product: CAWSLKGGGPHNE. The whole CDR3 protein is CAWSLKGGGPHNEQFF.